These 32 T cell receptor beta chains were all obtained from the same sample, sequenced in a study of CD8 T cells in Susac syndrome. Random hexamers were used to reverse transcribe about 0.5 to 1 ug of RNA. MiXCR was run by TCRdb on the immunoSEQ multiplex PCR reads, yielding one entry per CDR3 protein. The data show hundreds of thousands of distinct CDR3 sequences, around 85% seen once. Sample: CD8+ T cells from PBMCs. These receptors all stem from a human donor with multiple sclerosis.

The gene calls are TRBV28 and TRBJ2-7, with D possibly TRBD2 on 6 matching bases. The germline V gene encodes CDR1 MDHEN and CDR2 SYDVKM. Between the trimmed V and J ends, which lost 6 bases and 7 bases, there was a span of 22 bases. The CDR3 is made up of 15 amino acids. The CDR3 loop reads CASSQEREKYWEQYF. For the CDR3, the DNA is TGTGCCAGCAGCCAAGAACGGGAGAAGTACTGGGAGCAGTACTTC.

The CDR3 bases are TGTGCCATCAGTGACCCCCCTACAACCAGCTCCTACGAGCAGTACTTC. This gives the protein CAISDPPTTSSYEQYF. The J gene is TRBJ2-7, the V gene TRBV10-3; D remains unclear. V dropped 3 bases and J dropped 0 bases, with 15 bases sitting between them. This CDR3 has 16 residues. Germline V lookup: CDR1 ENHRY, CDR2 SYGVKD.

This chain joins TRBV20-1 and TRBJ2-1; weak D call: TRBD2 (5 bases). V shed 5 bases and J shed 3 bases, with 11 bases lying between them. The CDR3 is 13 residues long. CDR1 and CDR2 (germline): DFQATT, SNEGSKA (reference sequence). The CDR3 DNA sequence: TGCAGTGCTCCACTCGGGGACTACAATGAGCAGTTCTTC. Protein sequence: CSAPLGDYNEQFF.

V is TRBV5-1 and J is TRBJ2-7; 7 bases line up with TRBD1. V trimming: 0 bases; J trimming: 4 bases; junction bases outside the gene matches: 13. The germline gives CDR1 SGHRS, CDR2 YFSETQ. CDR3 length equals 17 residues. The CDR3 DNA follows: TGCGCCAGCAGCTTGGATAACAGGGGATGGAGGCCTTACGAGCAGTACTTC. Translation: CASSLDNRGWRPYEQYF. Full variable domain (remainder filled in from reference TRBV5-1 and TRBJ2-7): KAGVTQTPRYLIKTRGQQVTLSCSPISGHRSVSWYQQTPGQGLQFLFEYFSETQRNKGNFPGRFSGRQFSNSRSEMNVSTLELGDSALYLCASSLDNRGWRPYEQYFGPGTRLTVT.

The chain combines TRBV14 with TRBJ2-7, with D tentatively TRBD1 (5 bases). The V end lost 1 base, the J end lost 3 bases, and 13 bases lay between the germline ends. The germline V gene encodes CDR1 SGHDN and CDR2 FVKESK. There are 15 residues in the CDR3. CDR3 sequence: CASSQGRKGIYEQYF. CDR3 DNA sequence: TGTGCCAGCAGCCAAGGAAGGAAGGGGATCTACGAGCAGTACTTC.

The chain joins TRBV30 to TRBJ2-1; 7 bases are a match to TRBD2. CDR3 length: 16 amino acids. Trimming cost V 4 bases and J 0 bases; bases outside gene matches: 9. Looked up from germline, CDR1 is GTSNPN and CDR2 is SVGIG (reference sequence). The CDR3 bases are TGTGCCTGGAAGGCGGCTAGCGGTAGCTCCTACAATGAGCAGTTCTTC. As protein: CAWKAASGSSYNEQFF.

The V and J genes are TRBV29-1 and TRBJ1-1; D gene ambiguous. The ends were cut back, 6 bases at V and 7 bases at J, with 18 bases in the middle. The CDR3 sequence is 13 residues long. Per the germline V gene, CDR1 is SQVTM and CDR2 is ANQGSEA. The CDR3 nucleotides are TGCAGCGTCCGACCTATGGACCGGTTTGAAGCTTTCTTT. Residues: CSVRPMDRFEAFF.

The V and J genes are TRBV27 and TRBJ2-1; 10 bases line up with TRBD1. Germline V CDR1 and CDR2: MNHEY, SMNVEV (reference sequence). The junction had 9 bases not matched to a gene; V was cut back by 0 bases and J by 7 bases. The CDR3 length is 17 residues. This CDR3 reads CASSLSKGQGIQNEQFF. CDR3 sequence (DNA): TGTGCCAGCAGTTTATCGAAGGGACAGGGGATCCAGAATGAGCAGTTCTTC.

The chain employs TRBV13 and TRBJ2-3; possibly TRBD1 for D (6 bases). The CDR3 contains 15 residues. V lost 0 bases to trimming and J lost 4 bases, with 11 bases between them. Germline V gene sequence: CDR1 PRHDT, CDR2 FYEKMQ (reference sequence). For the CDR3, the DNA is TGTGCCAGCAGCTTAGGGGCCGAGGGGGCAGATACGCAGTATTTT. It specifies CASSLGAEGADTQYF.

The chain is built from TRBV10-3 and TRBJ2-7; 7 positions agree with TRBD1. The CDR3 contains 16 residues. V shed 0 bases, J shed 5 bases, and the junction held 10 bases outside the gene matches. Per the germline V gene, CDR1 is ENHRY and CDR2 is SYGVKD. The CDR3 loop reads CAISESYEGASHEQYF. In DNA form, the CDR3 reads TGTGCCATCAGTGAGTCTTATGAGGGGGCGTCCCACGAGCAGTACTTC.

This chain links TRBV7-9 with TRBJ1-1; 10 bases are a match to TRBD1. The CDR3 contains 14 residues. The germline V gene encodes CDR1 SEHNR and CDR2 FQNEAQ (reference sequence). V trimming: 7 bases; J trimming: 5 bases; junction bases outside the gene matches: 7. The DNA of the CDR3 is TGTGCCAGCAACCCGGGACAGGGGTTTACTGAAGCTTTCTTT. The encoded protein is CASNPGQGFTEAFF.

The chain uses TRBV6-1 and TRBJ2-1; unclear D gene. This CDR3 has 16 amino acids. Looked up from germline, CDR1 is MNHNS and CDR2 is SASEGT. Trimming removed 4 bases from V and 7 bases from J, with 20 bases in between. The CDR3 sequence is CASSGGTLPVGNEQFF. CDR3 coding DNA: TGTGCCAGCAGTGGTGGAACCTTGCCCGTGGGGAATGAGCAGTTCTTC.

The CDR3 region has the DNA TGTGCCAGCAGTCGGGGACAGGGGGTCCCTGGGGCCAACGTCCTGACTTTC. Translated: CASSRGQGVPGANVLTF. The chain couples TRBV6-1 to TRBJ2-6, with 11 bases lining up with TRBD1. Germline V gene sequence: CDR1 MNHNS, CDR2 SASEGT. The CDR3 has 17 residues. The J segment lost 2 bases and the V segment lost 5 bases, leaving 5 bases of the junction unmatched.

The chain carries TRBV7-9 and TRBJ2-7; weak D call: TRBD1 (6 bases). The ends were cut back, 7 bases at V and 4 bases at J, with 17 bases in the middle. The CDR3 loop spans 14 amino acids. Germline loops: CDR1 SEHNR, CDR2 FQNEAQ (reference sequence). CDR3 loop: CASTQQGSGYEQYF. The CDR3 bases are TGTGCCAGCACCCAACAGGGAAGTGGTTACGAGCAGTACTTC.

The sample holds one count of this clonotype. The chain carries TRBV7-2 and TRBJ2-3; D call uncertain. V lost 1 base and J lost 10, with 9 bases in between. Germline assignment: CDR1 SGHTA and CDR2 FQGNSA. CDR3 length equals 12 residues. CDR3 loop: CASSLVRTAQYF. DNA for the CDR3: TGTGCCAGCAGCTTAGTGAGAACAGCGCAGTATTTT.

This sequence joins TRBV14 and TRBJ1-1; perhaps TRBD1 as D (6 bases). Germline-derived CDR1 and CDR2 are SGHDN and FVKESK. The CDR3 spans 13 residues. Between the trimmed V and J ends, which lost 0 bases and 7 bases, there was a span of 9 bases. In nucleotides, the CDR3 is TGTGCCAGCAGCCAAGATGTGGACAGTGAAGCTTTCTTT. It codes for CASSQDVDSEAFF.

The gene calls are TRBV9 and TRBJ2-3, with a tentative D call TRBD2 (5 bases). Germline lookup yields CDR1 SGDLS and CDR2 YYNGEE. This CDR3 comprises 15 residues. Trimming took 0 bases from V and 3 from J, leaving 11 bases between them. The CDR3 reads CASSVESGLTDTQYF. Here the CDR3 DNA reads TGTGCCAGCAGCGTAGAGTCGGGGTTAACAGATACGCAGTATTTT.

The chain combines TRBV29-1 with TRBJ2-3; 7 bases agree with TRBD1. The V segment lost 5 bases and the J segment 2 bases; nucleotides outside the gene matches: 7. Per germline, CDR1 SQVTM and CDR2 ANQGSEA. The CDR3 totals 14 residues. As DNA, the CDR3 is TGCAGCGTTAGAACCGGGACAGACACAGATACGCAGTATTTT. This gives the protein CSVRTGTDTDTQYF.

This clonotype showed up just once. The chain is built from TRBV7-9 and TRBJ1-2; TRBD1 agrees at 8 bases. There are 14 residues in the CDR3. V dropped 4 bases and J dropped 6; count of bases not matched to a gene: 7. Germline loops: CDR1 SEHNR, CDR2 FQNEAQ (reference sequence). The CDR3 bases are TGTGCCAGCAGCTCCCCCAGGGGGCTAGATGGCTACACCTTC. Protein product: CASSSPRGLDGYTF. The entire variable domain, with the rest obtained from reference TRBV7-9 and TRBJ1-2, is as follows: DTGVSQNPRHKITKRGQNVTFRCDPISEHNRLYWYRQTLGQGPEFLTYFQNEAQLEKSRLLSDRFSAERPKGSFSTLEIQRTEQGDSAMYLCASSSPRGLDGYTFGSGTRLTVV.

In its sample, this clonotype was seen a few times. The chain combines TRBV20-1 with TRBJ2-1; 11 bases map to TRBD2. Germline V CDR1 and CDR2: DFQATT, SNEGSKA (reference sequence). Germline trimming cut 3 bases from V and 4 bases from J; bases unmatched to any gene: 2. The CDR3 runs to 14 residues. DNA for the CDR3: TGCAGTGCTAGCGGGACTAGCGGTTACAATGAGCAGTTCTTC. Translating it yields CSASGTSGYNEQFF.

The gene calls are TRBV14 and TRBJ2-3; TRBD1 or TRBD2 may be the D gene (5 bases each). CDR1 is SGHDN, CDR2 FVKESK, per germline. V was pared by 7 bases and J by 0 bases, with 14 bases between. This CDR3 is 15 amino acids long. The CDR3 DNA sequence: TGTGCCAGCACCTCGGGACCGCCTAGCACAGATACGCAGTATTTT. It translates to CASTSGPPSTDTQYF.

The CDR3 loop is CATSDPTPGTEHTDTQYF. Here the CDR3 DNA reads TGTGCCACCAGTGATCCCACCCCGGGAACGGAGCACACAGATACGCAGTATTTT. The V gene is TRBV24-1, the J gene TRBJ2-3, with D perhaps TRBD2 (5 bases). The CDR3 has 18 residues. Looked up from germline, CDR1 is KGHDR and CDR2 is SFDVKD. The ends were cut back, 3 bases at V and 2 bases at J, with 20 bases in the middle.

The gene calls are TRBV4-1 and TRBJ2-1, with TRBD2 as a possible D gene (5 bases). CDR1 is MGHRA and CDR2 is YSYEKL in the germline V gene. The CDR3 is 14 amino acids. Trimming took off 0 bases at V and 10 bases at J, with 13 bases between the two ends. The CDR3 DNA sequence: TGCGCCAGCAGCCAAGATGAAGGGAGCGTCGAGCAGTTCTTC. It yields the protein CASSQDEGSVEQFF.

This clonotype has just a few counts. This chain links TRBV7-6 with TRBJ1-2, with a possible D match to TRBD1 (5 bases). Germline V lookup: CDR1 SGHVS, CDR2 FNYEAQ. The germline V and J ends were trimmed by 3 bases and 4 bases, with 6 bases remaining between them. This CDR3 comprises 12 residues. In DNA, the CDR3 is TGTGCCAGCAGCTTTAGGGGCTATGGCTACACCTTC. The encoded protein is CASSFRGYGYTF.

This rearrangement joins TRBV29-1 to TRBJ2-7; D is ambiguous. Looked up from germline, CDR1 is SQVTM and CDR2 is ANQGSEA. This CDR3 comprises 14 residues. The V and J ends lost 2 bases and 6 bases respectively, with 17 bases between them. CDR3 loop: CSVETESIPGEQYF. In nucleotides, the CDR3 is TGCAGCGTTGAAACCGAATCAATTCCTGGCGAGCAGTACTTC.

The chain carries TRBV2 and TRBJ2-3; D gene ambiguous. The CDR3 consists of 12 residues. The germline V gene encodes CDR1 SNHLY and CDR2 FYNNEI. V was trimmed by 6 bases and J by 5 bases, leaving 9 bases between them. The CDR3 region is CASSAYEDTQYF. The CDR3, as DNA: TGTGCCAGCAGCGCGTATGAAGATACGCAGTATTTT.

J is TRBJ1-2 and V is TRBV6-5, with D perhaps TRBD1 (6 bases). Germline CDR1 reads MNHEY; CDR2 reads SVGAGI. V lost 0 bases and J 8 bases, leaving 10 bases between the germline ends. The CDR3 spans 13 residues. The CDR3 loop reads CASSYSRDTGYTF. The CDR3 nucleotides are TGTGCCAGCAGTTACTCTAGGGACACAGGCTACACCTTC.

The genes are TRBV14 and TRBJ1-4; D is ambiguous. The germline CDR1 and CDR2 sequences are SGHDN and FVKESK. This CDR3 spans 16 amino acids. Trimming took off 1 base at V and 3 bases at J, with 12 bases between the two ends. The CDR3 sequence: CASSQAPLHANEKLFF. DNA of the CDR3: TGTGCCAGCAGCCAAGCCCCTCTGCATGCTAATGAAAAACTGTTTTTT.

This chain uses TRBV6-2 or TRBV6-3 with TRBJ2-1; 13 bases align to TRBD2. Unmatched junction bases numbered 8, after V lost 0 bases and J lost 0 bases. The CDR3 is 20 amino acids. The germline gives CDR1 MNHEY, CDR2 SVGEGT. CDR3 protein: CASSYSIGLAGVSSYNEQFF. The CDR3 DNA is TGTGCCAGCAGTTACTCGATAGGACTAGCGGGGGTCAGCTCCTACAATGAGCAGTTCTTC.

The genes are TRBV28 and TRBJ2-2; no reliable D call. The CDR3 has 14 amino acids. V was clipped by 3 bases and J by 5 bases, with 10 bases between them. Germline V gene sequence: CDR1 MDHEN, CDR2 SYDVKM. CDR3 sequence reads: CASSFGWLTGELFF. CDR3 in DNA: TGTGCCAGCAGTTTTGGTTGGTTGACCGGGGAGCTGTTTTTT.

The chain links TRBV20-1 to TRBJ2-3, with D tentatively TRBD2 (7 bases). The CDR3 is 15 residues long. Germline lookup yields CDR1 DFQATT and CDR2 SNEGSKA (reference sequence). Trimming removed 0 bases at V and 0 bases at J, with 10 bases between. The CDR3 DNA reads TGCAGTGCTAGAGAGGGAGGGGGGAGCACAGATACGCAGTATTTT. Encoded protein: CSAREGGGSTDTQYF.

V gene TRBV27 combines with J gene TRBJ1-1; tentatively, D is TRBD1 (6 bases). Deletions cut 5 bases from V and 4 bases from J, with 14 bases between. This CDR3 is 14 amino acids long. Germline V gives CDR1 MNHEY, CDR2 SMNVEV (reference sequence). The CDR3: CASSLSGGPTEAFF. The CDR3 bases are TGTGCCAGCAGTCTAAGTGGGGGGCCCACTGAAGCTTTCTTT.